The rows below give T cell receptor beta chains drawn from one sample of a study of cytomegalovirus exposure and HLA in healthy donors. Sequencing used immunoSEQ multiplex PCR; TCRdb keeps in-frame clones, though not all of them. The data contain over 100,000 clones, approximately 80% of them singletons. Sequencing was done on a sample of PBMCs. These receptors all stem from a young woman in good health and CMV-seronegative. Both conserved end residues are part of each CDR3. The D gene is left open where the match is weak. Clone sizes are given selectively: once, few, many, or a class where the clone is expanded.

size	V	D	J	CDR3	DNA
-	TRBV25-1	-	TRBJ2-3	CASSGGGRLSTDTQYF	TGTGCCAGCAGTGGGGGGGGCAGGCTAAGCACAGATACGCAGTATTTT
few	TRBV6-5	TRBD2	TRBJ2-7	CASSYRLAGGYEQYF	TGTGCCAGCAGTTATCGACTAGCGGGAGGCTACGAGCAGTACTTC
-	TRBV10-3	TRBD2	TRBJ2-2	CAISAGLAGAAGELFF	TGTGCCATCAGTGCGGGACTAGCGGGAGCTGCCGGGGAGCTGTTTTTT
-	TRBV19	-	TRBJ1-1	CASSIDRASQAAFF	TGTGCCAGTAGTATAGATAGAGCTTCCCAGGCAGCTTTCTTT
-	TRBV29-1	-	TRBJ2-5	CSVDGSPFEETQYF	TGCAGCGTTGACGGGTCCCCCTTCGAAGAGACCCAGTACTTC
-	TRBV18	-	TRBJ2-7	CASAVGQLSSYEQYF	TGTGCCAGCGCGGTAGGACAGCTTAGCTCCTACGAGCAGTACTTC
-	TRBV2	TRBD2	TRBJ2-7	CASSKNPSGASYEQYF	TGTGCCAGCAGCAAAAATCCCAGCGGGGCCTCCTACGAGCAGTACTTC
-	TRBV19	-	TRBJ2-3	CASSIQGPRTDTQYF	TGTGCCAGTAGTATTCAGGGTCCGCGCACAGATACGCAGTATTTT
once	TRBV7-2	TRBD2	TRBJ2-7	CASSMGLANEQYF	TGTGCCAGCAGCATGGGACTAGCAAACGAGCAGTACTTC
once	TRBV5-1	-	TRBJ2-3	CASSLGGEADTQYF	TGCGCCAGCAGCTTGGGGGGAGAGGCAGATACGCAGTATTTT
-	TRBV30	-	TRBJ1-3	CAWSALSGNTIYF	TGTGCCTGGAGTGCCCTCTCTGGAAACACCATATATTTT
-	TRBV5-1	TRBD2	TRBJ2-3	CASSRREGADTQYF	TGCGCCAGCAGCCGGCGGGAGGGCGCGGATACGCAGTATTTT
few	TRBV10-1	-	TRBJ2-7	CASSDRGSKQYF	TGCGCCAGCAGTGACCGGGGTTCCAAGCAGTACTTC
once	TRBV6-5	-	TRBJ2-2	CASSPIKNTGELFF	TGTGCCAGCAGCCCCATCAAGAACACCGGGGAGCTGTTTTTT
once	TRBV6-6	TRBD2	TRBJ2-1	CASSLAGAEQFF	TGTGCCAGCAGTCTAGCGGGGGCTGAGCAGTTCTTC
-	TRBV7-6	TRBD2	TRBJ2-1	CASSLAGVLPNEQFF	TGTGCCAGCAGCCTAGCGGGAGTCCTTCCCAATGAGCAGTTCTTC
few	TRBV14	TRBD2	TRBJ2-5	CASGLAGAETQYF	TGTGCCAGCGGACTAGCGGGAGCAGAGACCCAGTACTTC
-	TRBV10-3	TRBD1	TRBJ2-2	CAIRGQGWEDTGELFF	TGTGCCATCAGAGGACAGGGGTGGGAGGACACCGGGGAGCTGTTTTTT
-	TRBV5-4	-	TRBJ2-1	CASSLVSSISHNEQFF	TGTGCCAGCAGCTTGGTGTCTAGCATTAGCCACAATGAGCAGTTCTTC
once	TRBV18	-	TRBJ1-1	CASSPGDFNTEAFF	TGTGCCAGCTCACCAGGGGACTTTAACACTGAAGCTTTCTTT
-	TRBV5-4	TRBD2	TRBJ2-1	CASTPRVAGSPEQFF	TGTGCCAGCACCCCCAGGGTAGCGGGATCCCCTGAGCAGTTCTTC
few	TRBV5-5	-	TRBJ2-7	CASSVAYEQYF	TGTGCCAGCAGCGTCGCCTACGAGCAGTACTTC